A single sample gave rise to the 27 T cell receptor beta chains below, sequenced in a study of blood T cell repertoires in COVID-19. Assay: immunoSEQ multiplex PCR; the TCRdb copy retains only in-frame clones and omits some. Among over 130,000 clones listed, over 75% were seen once. Material for sequencing was PBMCs or T cells enriched from blood (not recorded which). Receptor source: a man in his forties or fifties in a cohort exposed to, infected with or recovered from COVID-19 (not recorded which).

The V gene is TRBV6-5, the J gene TRBJ1-1; D is uncertain. Germline V CDR1 and CDR2: MNHEY, SVGAGI. The CDR3 has 13 amino acids. The V end lost 5 bases, the J end lost 2 bases, and 9 bases lay between the germline ends. CDR3 sequence: CASSRVLNTEAFF. The CDR3 coding sequence is TGTGCCAGCAGTCGGGTTCTTAACACTGAAGCTTTCTTT.

This clone was seen more than once but under ten times. The V call is TRBV6-5, the J call TRBJ2-7, with TRBD1 identical over 8 bases. The CDR3 runs to 14 residues. In germline, CDR1 is MNHEY, CDR2 SVGAGI. Germline trimming cut 6 bases from V and 5 bases from J; bases unmatched to any gene: 9. The CDR3 sequence: CASSYGQGLDEQYF. The CDR3 DNA reads TGTGCCAGCAGCTACGGACAGGGTTTGGACGAGCAGTACTTC.

The chain recombines TRBV6-6 with TRBJ2-7, with 11 bases that match TRBD2. Per germline, CDR1 MNHNY and CDR2 SVGAGI (reference sequence). Germline trimming cut 5 bases from V and 6 bases from J; bases unmatched to any gene: 3. The CDR3 consists of 13 residues. In nucleotides, the CDR3 is TGTGCCAGCAGTGGGACTAGCGGCACCGAGCAGTACTTC. The encoded protein is CASSGTSGTEQYF.

The chain joins TRBV30 to TRBJ2-7; the D is unclear. Germline V gene data show CDR1 as GTSNPN and CDR2 as SVGIG (reference sequence). The CDR3 is 11 amino acids. The V gene lost 3 bases and the J gene lost 2 bases, with 5 bases spanning the gap. CDR3 loop: CAWSRAYEQYF. The CDR3 bases are TGTGCCTGGAGCCGGGCCTACGAGCAGTACTTC.

The V call is TRBV7-2, the J call TRBJ1-5; no firm D call. V lost 1 base, J lost 1 base, and 8 bases lay in between. The CDR3 length is 15 residues. Germline V CDR1 and CDR2: SGHTA, FQGNSA. CDR3 sequence (DNA): TGTGCCAGCAGCTTAGGAGTGGGCAGCAATCAGCCCCAGCATTTT. It translates to CASSLGVGSNQPQHF.

CDR3 nucleotides: TGCAGTGCTAGTAGCGCAGTCTCAGCGAACACTGAAGCTTTCTTT. Protein: CSASSAVSANTEAFF. The chain has TRBV20-1 and TRBJ1-1; unclear D gene. CDR1 is DFQATT, CDR2 SNEGSKA, per germline (reference sequence). V was trimmed by 3 bases and J by 1 base, leaving 15 bases between them. This CDR3 is built from 15 residues.

Comments on this clone: At the DNA level, this CDR3 is encoded by other sequences in the same sample as well. V is TRBV9 and J is TRBJ2-7; no definite D call. The CDR3 loop spans 13 amino acids. Germline-derived CDR1 and CDR2 are SGDLS and YYNGEE. Trimming shortened V by 0 bases and J by 3 bases, and 7 bases separated the two germline ends. The CDR3 coding sequence is TGTGCCAGCAGCGTAGCCACCGGCTACGAGCAGTACTTC. It yields the protein CASSVATGYEQYF.

The V call is TRBV28, the J call TRBJ2-7; 9 bases match TRBD1. The length of the CDR3 is 13 residues. With 2 bases clipped from V and 6 bases from J, the junction kept 2 bases outside the gene matches. Germline CDR1 MDHEN, CDR2 SYDVKM. CDR3 sequence (DNA): TGTGCCAGCAGTTTAACAGGGGGCCTCGAGCAGTACTTC. Translated, it gives CASSLTGGLEQYF.

The chain recombines TRBV5-1 with TRBJ1-1; tentatively, D is TRBD1 (5 bases). This CDR3 is 15 amino acids long. V lost 0 bases and J 2 bases, leaving 11 bases between the germline ends. CDR1 and CDR2 from the germline V gene are SGHRS and YFSETQ. This chain's CDR3 is CASSLGHGGNTEAFF. The CDR3, as DNA: TGCGCCAGCAGCTTGGGTCACGGGGGAAACACTGAAGCTTTCTTT.

J is TRBJ2-7 and V is TRBV14, with unresolved D. The germline V gene has CDR1 SGHDN and CDR2 FVKESK. The CDR3 sequence is 12 residues long. V lost 4 bases and J lost 2, with 6 bases in between. CDR3 sequence (DNA): TGTGCCAGCAGCCGAGCCCCCTACGAGCAGTACTTC. Protein sequence: CASSRAPYEQYF.

Regarding this clone: Other DNA sequences in the sample encode the same CDR3. V usage is TRBV25-1 and J usage is TRBJ2-1; possible D gene TRBD1, 5 bases. The CDR3 is 11 residues long. Trimming removed 3 bases from V and 10 bases from J, with 7 bases in between. Germline V gives CDR1 MGHDK, CDR2 SYGVNS. CDR3 amino acids: CASSEAGEQFF. The DNA for the CDR3 is TGTGCCAGCAGTGAGGCAGGGGAGCAGTTCTTC.

The V and J genes are TRBV18 and TRBJ2-2; D is undetermined. In germline, CDR1 is KGHSH, CDR2 LQKENI. The V end lost 3 bases, the J end lost 2 bases, and 16 bases lay between the germline ends. The CDR3 spans 17 residues. CDR3 DNA: TGTGCCAGCTCACCCTTTCCTAGTGCAACAAACACCGGGGAGCTGTTTTTT. Translation: CASSPFPSATNTGELFF.

V and J are TRBV5-6 and TRBJ2-7, with TRBD1 matching over 9 bases. The CDR3 has 16 residues. Per the germline V gene, CDR1 is SGHDT and CDR2 is YYEEEE. The V gene end was trimmed by 5 bases and the J gene end by 0 bases; junction bases not matched to a gene: 9. In nucleotides, the CDR3 is TGTGCCAGCAGATTAAGGGACAGGGCTAGCTCCTACGAGCAGTACTTC. Amino acids: CASRLRDRASSYEQYF.

The chain recombines TRBV3-1 (or the pseudogene TRBV3-2) with TRBJ1-2; tentatively, D is TRBD1 (6 bases). The germline V gene has CDR1 LGHDT and CDR2 YNNKEL (reference sequence). The V end lost 1 base, the J end lost 4 bases, and 10 bases lay between the germline ends. The length of the CDR3 is 14 residues. CDR3 nucleotides: TGTGCCAGCAGCCAAGTGGACAGCCTCTATGGCTACACCTTC. Amino acids: CASSQVDSLYGYTF.

This clone was recorded only once. The chain employs TRBV9 and TRBJ2-2, with D hard to call. This CDR3 is built from 14 residues. Trimming removed 0 bases at V and 6 bases at J, with 9 bases between. Germline CDR1 reads SGDLS; CDR2 reads YYNGEE. DNA for the CDR3: TGTGCCAGCAGCGTAGGTAGCCTTCCCGGGGAGCTGTTTTTT. Translating gives CASSVGSLPGELFF.

The chain joins TRBV4-1 to TRBJ2-4, with D perhaps given as TRBD1 or TRBD2 (5 bases each). Trimming took off 4 bases at V and 3 bases at J, with 10 bases between the two ends. Germline V gene lookup returns CDR1 MGHRA and CDR2 YSYEKL. CDR3 length: 14 amino acids. DNA of the CDR3: TGCGCCAGCAGCCTAGACAGCGGCAAAAACATTCAGTACTTC. Protein: CASSLDSGKNIQYF.

The chain carries TRBV19 and TRBJ2-1; TRBD2 matches 13 bases. Trimming cost V 7 bases and J 4 bases; bases outside gene matches: 10. This CDR3 comprises 17 residues. CDR1 is LNHDA, CDR2 SQIVND, per germline (reference sequence). CDR3 nucleotides: TGTGCCAGTAACCCCACTACTAGCGGGGGGGTGTACAATGAGCAGTTCTTC. As protein: CASNPTTSGGVYNEQFF.

The V gene is TRBV7-8, the J gene TRBJ2-2; TRBD2 matches at 10 bases. From germline, CDR1 is SGHVS and CDR2 FQNEAQ. The CDR3 contains 17 residues. The ends lost 5 bases at V and 0 bases at J; junction bases unmatched: 6. CDR3 region: CASSVVAGGSNTGELFF. The CDR3 nucleotides are TGTGCCAGCAGCGTGGTAGCGGGAGGTTCGAACACCGGGGAGCTGTTTTTT.

The chain is built from TRBV7-2 and TRBJ1-2; D call uncertain. Germline values: CDR1 SGHTA, CDR2 FQGNSA. The V and J ends lost 4 bases and 6 bases respectively, with 15 bases between them. The CDR3 has 14 residues. CDR3 in DNA: TGTGCCAGCAGCTATGGGAGCCCAGCGGATGGCTACACCTTC. It specifies CASSYGSPADGYTF.

This chain joins TRBV30 and TRBJ1-2; no clear D. V dropped 2 bases and J dropped 2 bases, with 12 bases sitting between them. The CDR3 extends over 14 amino acids. In germline, CDR1 is GTSNPN, CDR2 SVGIG (reference sequence). This CDR3 reads CAWSPPGRNYGYTF. In nucleotides, the CDR3 is TGTGCCTGGAGTCCCCCGGGGAGGAACTATGGCTACACCTTC.

This clone was found a few times. This chain uses TRBV19 with TRBJ1-1; tentative D call: TRBD1 (5 bases). Trimming left V 3 bases short and J 1 base short, with 12 bases between. This CDR3 spans 15 amino acids. Germline V gene data show CDR1 as LNHDA and CDR2 as SQIVND (reference sequence). CDR3 sequence reads: CASSMGIGGNTEAFF. The CDR3 DNA follows: TGTGCCAGTAGTATGGGGATCGGGGGGAACACTGAAGCTTTCTTT.

This clone was observed a few times. This rearrangement joins TRBV19 to TRBJ1-2; D possibly corresponds to TRBD1 (6 bases). The V and J ends lost 1 base and 3 bases respectively, with 12 bases between them. CDR3 size: 15 residues. Germline V gene sequence: CDR1 LNHDA, CDR2 SQIVND (reference sequence). CDR3 residues: CASSIATGMDYGYTF. DNA for the CDR3: TGTGCCAGTAGTATAGCTACAGGGATGGACTATGGCTACACCTTC.

The J gene is TRBJ1-2, the V gene TRBV9; D gene ambiguous. CDR3 length: 16 residues. V was pared by 3 bases and J by 6 bases, with 21 bases between. Germline V gene lookup returns CDR1 SGDLS and CDR2 YYNGEE. The CDR3 nucleotides read TGTGCCAGCAGCGCCTCTTCCCTGGCAGGAACTCATGGCTACACCTTC. Translated, it gives CASSASSLAGTHGYTF.

J is TRBJ2-1 and V is TRBV12-3 or TRBV12-4; maybe TRBD1 (6 bases). Between the trimmed V and J ends, which lost 5 bases and 8 bases, there was a span of 10 bases. This CDR3 contains 12 residues. For the CDR3, the DNA is TGTGCCAGCAGTATCAGGGGTGATGAGCAGTTCTTC. Amino acid sequence: CASSIRGDEQFF.

There are a few counts of this clone. The CDR3 spells CASSLAGYSGNTIYF. The CDR3 nucleotides are TGTGCCAGCAGCTTAGCAGGGTACTCTGGAAACACCATATATTTT. The rearrangement links TRBV11-2 to TRBJ1-3, with TRBD1 as a possible D gene (5 bases). V was cut by 1 base and J by 0 bases, with 7 bases left in between. This CDR3 has 15 residues. The germline V gene encodes CDR1 SGHAT and CDR2 FQNNGV.

The chain carries TRBV24-1 and TRBJ1-2, with a weak D call TRBD1 (6 bases). Germline loops: CDR1 KGHDR, CDR2 SFDVKD. V was trimmed by 4 bases and J by 0 bases, leaving 11 bases between them. This CDR3 comprises 15 residues. CDR3 amino acids: CATSEGGPANYGYTF. The CDR3 bases are TGTGCCACCAGTGAGGGGGGGCCCGCTAACTATGGCTACACCTTC.

This chain uses TRBV5-1 with TRBJ1-6, with D perhaps matching TRBD1 (5 bases). Germline V gene lookup returns CDR1 SGHRS and CDR2 YFSETQ. This CDR3 contains 16 residues. V lost 0 bases, J lost 7 bases, and 14 bases lay in between. The CDR3: CASSLGGRSSNSPLHF. The CDR3 DNA reads TGCGCCAGCAGCTTGGGGGGCAGATCGTCGAATTCACCCCTCCACTTT.